Below, one T cell receptor (beta chain) is given with its context. CD45RO-negative, CCR7-selected cells formed the naive CD8 fraction, which excluded terminally differentiated effector memory CD45RA+ cells. Generated by immunoSEQ multiplex PCR, the TCRdb table keeps only in-frame clones and is missing some. The sample carries roughly 850,000 clones, approximately 96% recorded once. Germline CDR1 reads SGHRS; CDR2 reads YFSETQ. V was pared by 0 bases and J by 3 bases, with 6 bases of the junction left unmatched. The CDR3 consists of 17 residues. These data come from a study of shared clonotypes between healthy human individuals.

The specimen was naive CD8+ T cells sorted from blood. The clonotype originates from a man aged 25 to 40 in good health. The chain combines TRBV5-1 with TRBJ2-2; 9 bases map to TRBD2. CDR3 DNA: TGCGCCAGCAGCTTGGCCGGTGCGGGAGGGCACACCGGGGAGCTGTTTTTT. Translation gives CASSLAGAGGHTGELFF.